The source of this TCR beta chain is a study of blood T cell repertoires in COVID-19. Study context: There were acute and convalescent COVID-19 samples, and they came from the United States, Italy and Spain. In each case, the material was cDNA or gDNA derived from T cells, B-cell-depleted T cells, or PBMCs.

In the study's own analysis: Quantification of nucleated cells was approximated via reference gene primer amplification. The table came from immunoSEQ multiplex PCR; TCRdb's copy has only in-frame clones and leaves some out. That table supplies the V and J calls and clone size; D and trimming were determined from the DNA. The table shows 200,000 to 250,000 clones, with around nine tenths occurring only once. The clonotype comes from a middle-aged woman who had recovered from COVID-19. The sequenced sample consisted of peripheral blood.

In nucleotides, the CDR3 is TGTGCCAGCAGTGAAAGACAGGGCTACTATGGCTACACCTTC. Protein: CASSERQGYYGYTF. The gene calls are TRBV2 and TRBJ1-2, with 7 bases matching TRBD1. V trimming: 2 bases; J trimming: 3 bases; junction bases outside the gene matches: 3. This CDR3 region has 14 residues. Germline V gene sequence: CDR1 SNHLY, CDR2 FYNNEI.